This entry describes one TCR beta chain. The CDR3 spans 15 residues. Trimming cost V 4 bases and J 0 bases; bases outside gene matches: 1. Germline CDR1 SQVTM, CDR2 ANQGSEA. Authors' data handling: Estimates of nucleated cell counts were drawn from the amplification of reference gene primers. Generated by immunoSEQ multiplex PCR, the TCRdb table keeps only in-frame clones and is missing some. V and J calls plus clone size are reproduced from that table; the DNA served to infer D and trimming. Here the sample spans 400,000 to 550,000 clones, approximately 90% being singletons. This sample was taken from a study of blood T cell repertoires in COVID-19. Study as a whole: Researchers got acute and convalescent COVID-19 samples from the United States, Italy and Spain. PBMCs, B-cell-depleted T cells, or T cells provided the cDNA or gDNA that made up the material.

The sequencing input was peripheral blood. The sequence was collected from a woman aged 25 to 39 with acute or convalescent COVID-19. The chain has TRBV29-1 and TRBJ2-2, with TRBD2 identical over 11 bases. This chain's CDR3 is CSVVGLAANTGELFF. The CDR3 coding sequence is TGCAGCGTTGTGGGACTAGCGGCGAACACCGGGGAGCTGTTTTTT.